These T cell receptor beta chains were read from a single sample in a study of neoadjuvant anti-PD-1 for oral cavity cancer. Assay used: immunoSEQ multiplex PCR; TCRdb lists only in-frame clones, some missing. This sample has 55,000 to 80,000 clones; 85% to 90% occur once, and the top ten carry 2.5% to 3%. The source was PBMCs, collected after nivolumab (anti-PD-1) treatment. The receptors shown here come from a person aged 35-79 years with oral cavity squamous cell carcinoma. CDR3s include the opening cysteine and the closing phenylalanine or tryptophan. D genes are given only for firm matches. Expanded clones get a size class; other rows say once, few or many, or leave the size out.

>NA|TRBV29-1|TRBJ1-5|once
TGCAGCGTTGGTCTTGGTAGTGGTAGCAATCAGCCCCAGCATTTT
CSVGLGSGSNQPQHF
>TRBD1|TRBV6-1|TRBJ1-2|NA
TGTGCCAGCAGTGATGGGACAGGTATTGGCTACACCTTC
CASSDGTGIGYTF
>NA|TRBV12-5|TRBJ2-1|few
TGTGCTAGTGGTTTGGTACTGATGACTCGCTCCTACAATGAGCAGTTCTTC
CASGLVLMTRSYNEQFF
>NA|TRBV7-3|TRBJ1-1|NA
TGTGCCAGCAGCTTAAACCCCCCGGGGGCAACGTTAAACACTGAAGCTTTCTTT
CASSLNPPGATLNTEAFF
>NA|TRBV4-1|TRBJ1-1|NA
TGCGCCAGCAGCCAAGAAGCAAAGGGAGTCTCTGAAGCTTTCTTT
CASSQEAKGVSEAFF
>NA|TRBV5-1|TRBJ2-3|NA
TGCGCCAGCAGCTTGGGACTAGACCTCACAGATACGCAGTATTTT
CASSLGLDLTDTQYF
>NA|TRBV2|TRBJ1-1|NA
TGTGCCAGCAGCCTGAGGGGGGTGCTGTTGAACACTGAAGCTTTCTTT
CASSLRGVLLNTEAFF
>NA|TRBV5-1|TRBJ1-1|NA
TGCGCCAGCAGCCCTAGTACCCTTGGGGGCACTGAAGCTTTCTTT
CASSPSTLGGTEAFF
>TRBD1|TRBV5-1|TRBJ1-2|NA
TGCGCCAGCAGCCAGGACAGGGACGGCGACGGCTACACCTTC
CASSQDRDGDGYTF
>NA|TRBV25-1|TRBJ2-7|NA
TGTGCCAGCAGTGAGGGGCACTACGAGCAGTACTTC
CASSEGHYEQYF
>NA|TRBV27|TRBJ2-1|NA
TGTGCCAGCAAGAGGACTTACTACAATGAGCAGTTCTTC
CASKRTYYNEQFF
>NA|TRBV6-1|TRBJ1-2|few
TGTGCCAGCACCACAGGGACGAGCGTAATCTATGGCTACACCTTC
CASTTGTSVIYGYTF
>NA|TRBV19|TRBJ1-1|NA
TGTGCCAGTAGTATATCCGGGGGCGTGGTGAACACTGAAGCTTTCTTT
CASSISGGVVNTEAFF
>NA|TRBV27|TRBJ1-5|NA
TGTGCCAGCAGTCCCCGGACAGCCCGGAGTCAGCCCCAGCATTTT
CASSPRTARSQPQHF
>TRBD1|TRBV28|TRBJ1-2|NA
TGTGCCAGCAGTCGGACAGGGGGACAGTATGGCTACACCTTC
CASSRTGGQYGYTF
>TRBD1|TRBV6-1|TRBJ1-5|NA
TGTGCCAGCAGGACAGGGATCAATAGCAATCAGCCCCAGCATTTT
CASRTGINSNQPQHF
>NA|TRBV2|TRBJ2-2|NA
TGTGCCAGCAGTGAACCTAGGAACACCGGGGAGCTGTTTTTT
CASSEPRNTGELFF
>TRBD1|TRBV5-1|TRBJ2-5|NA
TGCGCCAGCAGCCACCCGGGACAGGGTGCGGAGACCCAGTACTTC
CASSHPGQGAETQYF
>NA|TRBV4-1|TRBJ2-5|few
TGCGCCAGCAGCCATAGACCAGCTAGAGGCCAAGAGACCCAGTACTTC
CASSHRPARGQETQYF
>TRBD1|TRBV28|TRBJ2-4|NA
TGTGCCAGCAGTTTAGGACAGGGTTTATCCAAAAACATTCAGTACTTC
CASSLGQGLSKNIQYF
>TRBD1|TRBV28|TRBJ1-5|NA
TGTGCCAGCAGTCTCGACAGGGTTCGGTCCCAGCATTTT
CASSLDRVRSQHF
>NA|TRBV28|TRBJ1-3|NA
TGTGCCAGCAGTTTAATTGGGCTGCGGGAAAACACCATATATTTT
CASSLIGLRENTIYF
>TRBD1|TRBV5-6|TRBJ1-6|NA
TGTGCCAGCAGCTTTAACAGGGGGTCGGGTGGTAATTCACCCCTCCACTTT
CASSFNRGSGGNSPLHF
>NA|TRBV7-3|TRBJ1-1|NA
TGTGCCAGCAGCTTATCGGACGGGATGAACACTGAAGCTTTCTTT
CASSLSDGMNTEAFF
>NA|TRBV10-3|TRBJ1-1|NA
TGTGCCATCAGTGAGTTGAACAGTTGGGCTGAAGCTTTCTTT
CAISELNSWAEAFF
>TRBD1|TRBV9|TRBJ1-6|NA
TGTGCCAGCAGCGTTTCCGGGACAGGGGCCCTCGGGGGTAATTCACCCCTCCACTTT
CASSVSGTGALGGNSPLHF
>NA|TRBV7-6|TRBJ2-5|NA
TGTGCCAGCAGCTTAAGCGGAGGGACCCAGTACTTC
CASSLSGGTQYF
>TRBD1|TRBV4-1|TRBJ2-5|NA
TGCGCCAGCAGGAGTCCCGGGACAGGGCGGGAGACCCAGTACTTC
CASRSPGTGRETQYF